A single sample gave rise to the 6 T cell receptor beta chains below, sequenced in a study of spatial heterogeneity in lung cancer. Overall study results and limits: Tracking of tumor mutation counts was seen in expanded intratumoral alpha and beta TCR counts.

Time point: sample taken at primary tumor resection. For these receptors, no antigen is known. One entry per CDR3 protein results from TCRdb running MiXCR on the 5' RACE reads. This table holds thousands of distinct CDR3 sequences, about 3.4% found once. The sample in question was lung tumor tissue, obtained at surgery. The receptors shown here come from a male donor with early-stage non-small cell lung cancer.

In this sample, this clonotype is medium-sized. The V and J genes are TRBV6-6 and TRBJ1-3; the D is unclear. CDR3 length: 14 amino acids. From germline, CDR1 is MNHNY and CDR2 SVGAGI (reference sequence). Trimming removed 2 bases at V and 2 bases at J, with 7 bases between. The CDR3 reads CASSYDLAGNTIYF. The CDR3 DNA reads TGTGCCAGCAGTTACGACCTTGCTGGAAACACCATATATTTT.

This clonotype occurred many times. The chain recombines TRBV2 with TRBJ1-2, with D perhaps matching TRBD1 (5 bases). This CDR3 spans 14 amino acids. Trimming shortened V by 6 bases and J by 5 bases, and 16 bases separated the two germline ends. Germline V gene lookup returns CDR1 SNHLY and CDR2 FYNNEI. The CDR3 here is CASRRDSDLYGYTF. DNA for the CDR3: TGTGCCAGCAGGAGAGACAGTGATCTTTATGGCTACACCTTC.

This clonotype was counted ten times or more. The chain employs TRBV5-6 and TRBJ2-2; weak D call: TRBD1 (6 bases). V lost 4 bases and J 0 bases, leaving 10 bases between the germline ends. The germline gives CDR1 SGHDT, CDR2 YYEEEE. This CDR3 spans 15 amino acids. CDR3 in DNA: TGTGCCAGCAGCCCCAGACAGGCGAACACCGGGGAGCTGTTTTTT. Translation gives CASSPRQANTGELFF. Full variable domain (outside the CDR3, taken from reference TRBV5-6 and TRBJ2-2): DAGVTQSPTHLIKTRGQQVTLRCSPKSGHDTVSWYQQALGQGPQFIFQYYEEEERQRGNFPDRFSGHQFPNYSSELNVNALLLGDSALYLCASSPRQANTGELFFGEGSRLTVL.

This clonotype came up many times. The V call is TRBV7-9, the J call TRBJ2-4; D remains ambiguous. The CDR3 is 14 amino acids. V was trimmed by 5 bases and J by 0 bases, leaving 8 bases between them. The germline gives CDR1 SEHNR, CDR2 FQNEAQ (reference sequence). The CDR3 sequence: CASSDTVAKNIQYF. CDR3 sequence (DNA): TGTGCCAGCAGCGATACAGTAGCCAAAAACATTCAGTACTTC.

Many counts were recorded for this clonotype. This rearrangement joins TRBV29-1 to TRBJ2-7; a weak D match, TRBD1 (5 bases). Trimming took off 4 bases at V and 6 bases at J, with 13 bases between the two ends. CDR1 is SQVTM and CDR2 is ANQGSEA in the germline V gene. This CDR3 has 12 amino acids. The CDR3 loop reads CSVVGPRGEQYF. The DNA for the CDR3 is TGCAGCGTTGTGGGCCCTAGGGGCGAGCAGTACTTC.

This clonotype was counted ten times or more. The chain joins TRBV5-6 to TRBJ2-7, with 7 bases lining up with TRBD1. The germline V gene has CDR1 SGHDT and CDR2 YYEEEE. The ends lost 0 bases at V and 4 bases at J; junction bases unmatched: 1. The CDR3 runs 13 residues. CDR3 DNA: TGTGCCAGCAGCTTGGGGGACAGATACGAGCAGTACTTC. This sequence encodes CASSLGDRYEQYF.